The subject of this entry is one T cell receptor beta chain. Its antigen is unidentified. 13 Jbeta primers and 60 Vbeta primers were used for the PCR. TCRdb's table, derived via immunoSEQ multiplex PCR, lists solely in-frame clones and lacks some. The sample lists 160,000 or so clones, about three quarters occurring once. This entry is derived from a study of cytomegalovirus exposure and HLA in healthy donors. Whole-study context: Of all 380 or so donors who were genotyped, roughly 85% belonged to the Caucasian-associated ancestry cluster. Study-wide points: In a later analysis, a genetic analysis reported fewer productive-TCR N-insertions in an Asian-associated ancestry cluster than the cohort average. A link between a missense DCLRE1C variant and TCR beta V- and J-gene trimming emerged from a later analysis.

The CDR3 loop spans 11 amino acids. Per germline, CDR1 MNHNS and CDR2 SASEGT. The sequence was obtained from a man in his late teens or twenties in good health and CMV-seropositive. The chain couples TRBV6-1 to TRBJ2-7; D is perhaps TRBD2 (5 bases). Input material: PBMCs. CDR3: CATAGAAEQYV. The DNA for the CDR3 is TGTGCTACCGCAGGAGCGGCCGAGCAGTACGTC.